This section outlines one T cell receptor beta chain sequence together with its context. Its antigen is not identified. This record belongs to a study of long-term antiretroviral therapy in people with HIV. Findings of the study overall: Therapy changes, viral resistance and ART adherence were not documented in the available data.

All donors provided no fewer than one pre-ART and no fewer than two post-ART PBMC samples. An immunoSEQ assay, version v3.0, was performed at survey level. TCRdb's table, derived via immunoSEQ multiplex PCR, lists solely in-frame clones and lacks some. The data show tens of thousands of clones, approximately 86% seen once. The CDR3 has 14 residues. V lost 5 bases to trimming and J lost 3 bases; unmatched junction nucleotides: 6. Germline CDR1 MNHNY, CDR2 SVGAGI (reference sequence). This material consisted of unsorted PBMCs, taken 1.2 years after starting antiretroviral therapy. The chain combines TRBV6-6 with TRBJ2-7; TRBD1 aligns across 8 bases. The TCR was taken from a man aged 50 or older with HIV. CDR3 loop: CASSIQGVIYEQYF. The CDR3 DNA sequence: TGTGCCAGCAGTATACAGGGGGTTATCTACGAGCAGTACTTC.